Here is one TCR beta chain with its context. What it binds is not known. The CDR3 is made up of 17 amino acids. Trimming took 0 bases from V and 4 from J, leaving 16 bases between them. This entry comes from a study of cytomegalovirus exposure and HLA in healthy donors. General study results and limits: The study labeled around 160 TCR beta chains cytomegalovirus-associated. A highly shared variant cluster was judged a likely technical artifact.

The PCR made use of 60 Vbeta and 13 Jbeta primers. The protocol was immunoSEQ multiplex PCR, while the TCRdb copy is restricted to in-frame clones and leaves out a portion. The data show some 150,000 clones, with about 74% seen just once and 4.3% held by the top ten. Sequenced material: PBMCs. The chain links TRBV6-7 to TRBJ1-5; the D is unclear. TRBV6-7 is known as an ORF, though its function is uncertain. This TCR was sampled from a man younger than 35 in good health and CMV-seropositive. The CDR3 nucleotides are TGTGCCAGCAGTTACTCAGGTCGGCCTCCCAGGAATCAGCCCCAGCATTTT. As protein: CASSYSGRPPRNQPQHF.